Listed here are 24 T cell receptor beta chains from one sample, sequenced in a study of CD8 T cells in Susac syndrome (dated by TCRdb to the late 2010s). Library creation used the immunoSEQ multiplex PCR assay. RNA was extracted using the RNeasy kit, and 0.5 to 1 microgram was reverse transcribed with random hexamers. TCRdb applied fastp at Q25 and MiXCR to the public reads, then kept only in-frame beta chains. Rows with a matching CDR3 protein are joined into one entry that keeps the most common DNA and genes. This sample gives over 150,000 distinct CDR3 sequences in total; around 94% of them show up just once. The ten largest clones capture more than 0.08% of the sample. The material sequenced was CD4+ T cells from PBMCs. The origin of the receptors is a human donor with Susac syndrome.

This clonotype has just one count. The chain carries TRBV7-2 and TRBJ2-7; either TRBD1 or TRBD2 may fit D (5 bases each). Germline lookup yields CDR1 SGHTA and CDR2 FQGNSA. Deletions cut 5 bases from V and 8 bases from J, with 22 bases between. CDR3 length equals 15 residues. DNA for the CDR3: TGTGCCAGCAGCCCCCCGTGGGGGAGCTCATACAAGCAGTACTTC. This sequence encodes CASSPPWGSSYKQYF.

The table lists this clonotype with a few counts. The CDR3 bases are TGCGCCAGCAGCAGTATGGCCGGAGTGAACACTGAAGCTTTCTTT. Its translation: CASSSMAGVNTEAFF. The V and J genes are TRBV4-3 and TRBJ1-1; no reliable D call. Trimming left V 5 bases short and J 0 bases short, with 13 bases between. Germline CDR1 LGHNA, CDR2 YSLEER. The CDR3 runs to 15 residues.

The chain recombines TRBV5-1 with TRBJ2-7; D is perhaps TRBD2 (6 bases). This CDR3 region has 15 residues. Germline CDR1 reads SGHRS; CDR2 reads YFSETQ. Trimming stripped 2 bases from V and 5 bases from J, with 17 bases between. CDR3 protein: CASSFGGGDFDEQYF. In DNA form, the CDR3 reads TGCGCCAGCAGCTTTGGGGGAGGCGACTTCGACGAGCAGTACTTC.

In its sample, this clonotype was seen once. CDR3 nucleotides: TGTGCCAGCAGTGCCGGAATACACACTGAAGCTTTCTTT. Its translation is CASSAGIHTEAFF. The chain links TRBV12-3 or TRBV12-4 to TRBJ1-1; D unresolved. The CDR3 is 13 amino acids. Trimming removed 5 bases at V and 3 bases at J, with 10 bases between.

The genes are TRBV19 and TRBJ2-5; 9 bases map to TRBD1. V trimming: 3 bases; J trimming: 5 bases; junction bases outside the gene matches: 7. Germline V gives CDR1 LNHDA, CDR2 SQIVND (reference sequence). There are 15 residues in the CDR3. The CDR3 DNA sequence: TGTGCCAGTAGTATCGACAGGGGGATACCGGAGACCCAGTACTTC. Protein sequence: CASSIDRGIPETQYF.

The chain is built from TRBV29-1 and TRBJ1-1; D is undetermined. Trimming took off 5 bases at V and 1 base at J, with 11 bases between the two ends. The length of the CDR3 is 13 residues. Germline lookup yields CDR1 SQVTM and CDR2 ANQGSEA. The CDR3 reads CSVLGAANTEAFF. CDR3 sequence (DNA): TGCAGCGTTCTCGGCGCGGCGAACACTGAAGCTTTCTTT.

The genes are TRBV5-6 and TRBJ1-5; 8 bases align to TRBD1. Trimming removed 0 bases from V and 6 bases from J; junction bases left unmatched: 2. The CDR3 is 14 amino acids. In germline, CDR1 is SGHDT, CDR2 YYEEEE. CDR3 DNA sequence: TGTGCCAGCAGCTTGGGACAGGGGAGTCAGCCCCAGCATTTT. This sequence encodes CASSLGQGSQPQHF.

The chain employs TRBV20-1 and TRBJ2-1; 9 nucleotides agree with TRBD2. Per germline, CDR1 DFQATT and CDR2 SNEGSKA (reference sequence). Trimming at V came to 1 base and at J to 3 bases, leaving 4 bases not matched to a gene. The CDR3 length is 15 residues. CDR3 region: CSARAASGDYNEQFF. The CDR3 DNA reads TGCAGTGCTAGAGCGGCTAGCGGGGACTACAATGAGCAGTTCTTC.

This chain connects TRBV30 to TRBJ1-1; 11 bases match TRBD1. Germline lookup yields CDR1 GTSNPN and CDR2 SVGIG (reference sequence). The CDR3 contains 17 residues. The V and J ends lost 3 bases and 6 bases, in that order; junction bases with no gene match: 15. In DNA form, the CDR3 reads TGTGCCTGGAGCGGTCTTGGGACAGGGGGATGGCGAGCTGAAGCTTTCTTT. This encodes CAWSGLGTGGWRAEAFF.

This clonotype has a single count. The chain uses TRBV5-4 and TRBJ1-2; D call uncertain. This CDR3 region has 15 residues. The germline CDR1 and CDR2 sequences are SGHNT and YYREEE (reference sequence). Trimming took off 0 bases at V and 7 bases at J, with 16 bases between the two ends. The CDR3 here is CASSLDRVTWLGYTF. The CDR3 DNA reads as TGTGCCAGCAGCTTGGACCGGGTGACATGGCTTGGCTACACCTTC.

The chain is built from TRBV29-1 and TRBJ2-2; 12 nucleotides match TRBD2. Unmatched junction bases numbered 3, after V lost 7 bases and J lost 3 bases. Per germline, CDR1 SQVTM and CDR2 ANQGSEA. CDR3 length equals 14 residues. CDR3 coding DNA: TGCAGCGGCCGACTAGCGGGGGACACCGGGGAGCTGTTTTTT. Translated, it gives CSGRLAGDTGELFF.

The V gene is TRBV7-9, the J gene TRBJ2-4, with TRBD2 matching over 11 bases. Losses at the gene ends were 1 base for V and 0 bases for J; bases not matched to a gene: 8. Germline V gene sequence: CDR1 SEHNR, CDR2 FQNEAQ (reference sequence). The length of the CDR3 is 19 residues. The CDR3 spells CASSLGLAGRRAAKNIQYF. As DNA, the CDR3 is TGTGCCAGCAGCTTAGGACTAGCGGGAAGAAGGGCAGCCAAAAACATTCAGTACTTC.

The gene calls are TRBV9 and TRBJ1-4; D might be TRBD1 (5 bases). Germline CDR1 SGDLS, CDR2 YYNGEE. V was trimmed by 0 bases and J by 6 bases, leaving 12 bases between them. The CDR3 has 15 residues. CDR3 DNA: TGTGCCAGCAGCGTAGCCTGGGGGAGGGATGAAAAACTGTTTTTT. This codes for CASSVAWGRDEKLFF. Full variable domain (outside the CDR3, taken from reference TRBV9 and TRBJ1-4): DSGVTQTPKHLITATGQRVTLRCSPRSGDLSVYWYQQSLDQGLQFLIQYYNGEERAKGNILERFSAQQFPDLHSELNLSSLELGDSALYFCASSVAWGRDEKLFFGSGTQLSVL.

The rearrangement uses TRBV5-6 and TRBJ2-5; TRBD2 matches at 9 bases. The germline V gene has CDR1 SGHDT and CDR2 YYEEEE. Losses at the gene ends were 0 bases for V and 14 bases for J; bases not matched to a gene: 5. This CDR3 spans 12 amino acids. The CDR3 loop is CASSLGGGAEYF. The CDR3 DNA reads TGTGCCAGCAGCTTGGGCGGGGGGGCCGAATACTTC.

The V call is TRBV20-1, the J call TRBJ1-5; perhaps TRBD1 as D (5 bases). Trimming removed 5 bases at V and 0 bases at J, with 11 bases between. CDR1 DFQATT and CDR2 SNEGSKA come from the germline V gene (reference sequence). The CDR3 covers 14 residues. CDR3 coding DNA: TGCAGTGCTCCGGGGACGGATAGCAATCAGCCCCAGCATTTT. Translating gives CSAPGTDSNQPQHF.

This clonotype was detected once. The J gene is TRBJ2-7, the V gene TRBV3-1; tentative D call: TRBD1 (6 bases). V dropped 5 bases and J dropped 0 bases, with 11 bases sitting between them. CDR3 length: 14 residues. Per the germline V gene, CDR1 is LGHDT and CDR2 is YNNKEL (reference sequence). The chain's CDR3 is CASSSGQNSYEQYF. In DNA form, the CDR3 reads TGTGCCAGCAGCTCCGGACAGAACTCCTACGAGCAGTACTTC.

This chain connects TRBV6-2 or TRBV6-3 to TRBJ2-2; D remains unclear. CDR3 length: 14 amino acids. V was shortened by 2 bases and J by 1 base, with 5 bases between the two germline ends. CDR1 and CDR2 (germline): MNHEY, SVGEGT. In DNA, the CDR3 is TGTGCCAGCAGTTACATCTTGAACACCGGGGAGCTGTTTTTT. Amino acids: CASSYILNTGELFF.

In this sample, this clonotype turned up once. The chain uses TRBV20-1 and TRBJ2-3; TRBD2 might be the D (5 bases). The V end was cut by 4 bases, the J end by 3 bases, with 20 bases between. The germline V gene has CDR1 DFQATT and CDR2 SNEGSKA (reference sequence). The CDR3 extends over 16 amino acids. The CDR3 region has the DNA TGCAGTGCTACCCCCTGGTTACGGGGTGCGACAGATACGCAGTATTTT. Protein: CSATPWLRGATDTQYF.

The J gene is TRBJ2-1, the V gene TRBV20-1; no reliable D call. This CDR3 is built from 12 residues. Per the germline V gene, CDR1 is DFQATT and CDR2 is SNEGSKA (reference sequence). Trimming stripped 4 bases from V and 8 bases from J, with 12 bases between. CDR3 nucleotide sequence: TGCAGTGCTACTTTTGGCGCGGATGAGCAGTTCTTC. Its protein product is CSATFGADEQFF.

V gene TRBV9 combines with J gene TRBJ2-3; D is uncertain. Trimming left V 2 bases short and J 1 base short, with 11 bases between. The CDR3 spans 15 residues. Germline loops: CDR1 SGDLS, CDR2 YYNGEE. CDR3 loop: CASSVSTHRTDTQYF. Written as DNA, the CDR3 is TGTGCCAGCAGCGTTTCCACGCACCGCACAGATACGCAGTATTTT.

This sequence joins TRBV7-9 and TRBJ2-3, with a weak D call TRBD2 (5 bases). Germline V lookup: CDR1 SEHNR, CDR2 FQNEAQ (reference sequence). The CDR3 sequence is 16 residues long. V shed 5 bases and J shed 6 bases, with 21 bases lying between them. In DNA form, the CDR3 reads TGTGCCAGCAGCACCCGTCCCCTAGCCCTACGGGATACGCAGTATTTT. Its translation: CASSTRPLALRDTQYF.

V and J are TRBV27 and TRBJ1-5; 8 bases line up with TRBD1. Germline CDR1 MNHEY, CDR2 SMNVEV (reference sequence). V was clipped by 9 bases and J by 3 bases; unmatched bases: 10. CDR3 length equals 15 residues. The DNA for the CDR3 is TGTGCCAGTCGGTCGGCGGACAGGGTCAATCAGCCCCAGCATTTT. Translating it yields CASRSADRVNQPQHF.

The DNA for the CDR3 is TGTGCCAGCAGTTCAACTGGACAGGGGAGCTCCTACGAGCAGTACTTC. As protein: CASSSTGQGSSYEQYF. The J gene is TRBJ2-7, the V gene TRBV28; 9 nucleotides line up with TRBD1. V lost 4 bases, J lost 0 bases, and 7 bases stayed unmatched. Germline V gene lookup returns CDR1 MDHEN and CDR2 SYDVKM. The length of the CDR3 is 16 residues.

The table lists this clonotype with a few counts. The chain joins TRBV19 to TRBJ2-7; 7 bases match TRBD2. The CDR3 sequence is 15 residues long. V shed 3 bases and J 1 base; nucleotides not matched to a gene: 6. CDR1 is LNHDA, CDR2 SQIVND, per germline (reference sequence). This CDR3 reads CASSIGTGGSYEQYF. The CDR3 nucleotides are TGTGCCAGTAGTATTGGGACGGGAGGATCCTACGAGCAGTACTTC. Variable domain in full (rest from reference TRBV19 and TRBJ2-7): DGGITQSPKYLFRKEGQNVTLSCEQNLNHDAMYWYRQDPGQGLRLIYYSQIVNDFQKGDIAEGYSVSREKKESFPLTVTSAQKNPTAFYLCASSIGTGGSYEQYFGPGTRLTVT.